Listed here are 22 T cell receptor beta chains from one sample, sequenced in a study of CD8 T cells in ankylosing spondylitis (dated by TCRdb to about 2017). Libraries were made using 5' RACE. The sample was run on an Illumina HiSeq 2500. TCRdb reran the public reads through fastp at Q25 and MiXCR, keeping productive beta chains. Each entry is one CDR3 protein sequence, shown with its most common DNA and genes. The sample table contains about 130,000 distinct CDR3 sequences; only one count was recorded for about 6.4% of them. Clones ranked in the top ten supply over 9% of the sample. Source material: blood, either unsorted or a sorted T cell fraction (not recorded which). These receptor sequences come from a male donor with ankylosing spondylitis or in good health (not recorded which).

This clonotype has ten or more counts. CDR3 sequence: CASSSYSGEQYF. For the CDR3, the DNA is TGTGCCAGCAGTTCCTATAGCGGTGAGCAGTACTTC. This rearrangement joins TRBV6-2 or TRBV6-3 to TRBJ2-7; D is perhaps TRBD2 (6 bases). Germline V CDR1 and CDR2: MNHEY, SVGEGT. V dropped 4 bases and J dropped 7 bases, with 11 bases sitting between them. The CDR3 loop spans 12 amino acids.

At least ten counts were recorded for this clonotype. The rearrangement joins TRBV7-8 to TRBJ2-1, with D possibly matching TRBD2 (5 bases). Trimming removed 1 base from V and 4 bases from J, with 11 bases in between. Germline assignment: CDR1 SGHVS and CDR2 FQNEAQ. CDR3 length equals 15 residues. The CDR3 here is CASSLVSGYYNEQFF. Written as DNA, the CDR3 is TGTGCCAGCAGCTTAGTAAGCGGATATTACAATGAGCAGTTCTTC.

The V and J genes are TRBV30 and TRBJ1-2, with D perhaps matching TRBD1 (5 bases). Germline CDR1 and CDR2: GTSNPN and SVGIG (reference sequence). The CDR3 has 15 amino acids. The V end was cut by 2 bases, the J end by 3 bases, with 16 bases between. CDR3 loop: CAWSSGGISDYGYTF. The CDR3 DNA reads TGTGCCTGGAGTTCGGGGGGTATAAGCGACTATGGCTACACCTTC.

This clonotype was seen once. The V gene is TRBV2, the J gene TRBJ2-1; tentatively, D is TRBD2 (5 bases). The CDR3 spans 17 residues. Germline lookup yields CDR1 SNHLY and CDR2 FYNNEI. The CDR3 coding sequence is TGTACCTTCAGCCCCCGGACTTCTCGGAGCTCCTACAATGAGCAGTTCTTC. Its translation is CTFSPRTSRSSYNEQFF.

This clonotype came up many times. The genes are TRBV10-2 and TRBJ2-1; TRBD1 agrees at 7 bases. The CDR3 is 15 residues long. The germline gives CDR1 WSHSY, CDR2 SAAADI. J lost 0 bases, V lost 6 bases, and 5 bases had no gene match. CDR3 in amino acids: CASRTTGSSYNEQFF. The DNA for the CDR3 is TGCGCCAGCAGGACGACAGGGAGCTCCTACAATGAGCAGTTCTTC.

This clonotype has ten or more counts. The V and J genes are TRBV20-1 and TRBJ2-7; the D gene is possibly TRBD2 (5 bases). The CDR3 is made up of 14 amino acids. The ends were cut back, 1 base at V and 2 bases at J, with 12 bases in the middle. Germline assignment: CDR1 DFQATT and CDR2 SNEGSKA (reference sequence). CDR3 coding DNA: TGCAGTGCTAGAGGCCAGGCTAGCACCTACGAGCAGTACTTC. Protein sequence: CSARGQASTYEQYF.

This clonotype was observed many times. J is TRBJ2-5 and V is TRBV5-1; D unresolved. Germline-derived CDR1 and CDR2 are SGHRS and YFSETQ. This CDR3 region has 13 residues. The germline V and J ends were trimmed by 0 bases and 5 bases, with 8 bases remaining between them. Here the CDR3 DNA reads TGCGCCAGCAGCTTGGCGCAAGGGGAGACCCAGTACTTC. Protein product: CASSLAQGETQYF. The variable domain in full, with the rest retrieved from reference TRBV5-1 and TRBJ2-5, is KAGVTQTPRYLIKTRGQQVTLSCSPISGHRSVSWYQQTPGQGLQFLFEYFSETQRNKGNFPGRFSGRQFSNSRSEMNVSTLELGDSALYLCASSLAQGETQYFGPGTRLLVL.

This clonotype was detected ten times or more. V usage is TRBV6-1 and J usage is TRBJ1-1; D not certain. From germline, CDR1 is MNHNS and CDR2 SASEGT. V was pared by 4 bases and J by 11 bases, with 17 bases between. This CDR3 has 13 residues. CDR3 protein: CASSVDRAVDAFF. The DNA for the CDR3 is TGTGCCAGCAGTGTGGATAGGGCTGTCGATGCTTTCTTT.

This clonotype was counted ten times or more. This chain uses TRBV29-1 with TRBJ2-3, with D possibly TRBD2 on 5 matching bases. V gave up 6 bases and J gave up 4 bases, with 8 bases separating them. Germline CDR1 and CDR2: SQVTM and ANQGSEA. CDR3 length: 11 residues. Here the CDR3 reads CSVSRADTQYF. The CDR3, as DNA: TGCAGCGTGTCGAGGGCAGATACGCAGTATTTT.

This clonotype was recorded at least ten times. V and J are TRBV7-9 and TRBJ2-7; 7 bases agree with TRBD1. V shed 6 bases and J 6 bases; nucleotides not matched to a gene: 11. The germline gives CDR1 SEHNR, CDR2 FQNEAQ (reference sequence). The CDR3 spans 14 residues. In DNA form, the CDR3 reads TGTGCCAGCAGTGGACAGGTACTTCCCTCCGAGCAGTACTTC. Its translation is CASSGQVLPSEQYF.

This clonotype was counted at least ten times. The CDR3: CSAQSLGRVSTDTQYF. DNA for the CDR3: TGCAGTGCTCAATCGCTAGGGAGAGTAAGCACAGATACGCAGTATTTT. The chain couples TRBV20-1 to TRBJ2-3; TRBD2 might be the D (5 bases). CDR3 size: 16 residues. V dropped 5 bases and J dropped 0 bases, with 18 bases sitting between them. Per germline, CDR1 DFQATT and CDR2 SNEGSKA (reference sequence).

This clonotype came up many times. This chain connects TRBV20-1 to TRBJ1-1, with D unclear. The CDR3 extends over 13 amino acids. The V end lost 6 bases, the J end lost 1 base, and 12 bases lay between the germline ends. The V gene's germline CDR1 is DFQATT and CDR2 SNEGSKA (reference sequence). CDR3 coding DNA: TGCAGTGCCCACCTGGTTGGGAACACTGAAGCTTTCTTT. This codes for CSAHLVGNTEAFF.

This clonotype was picked up a small number of times. The chain couples TRBV6-2 or TRBV6-3 to TRBJ1-5, with 8 bases lining up with TRBD1. Germline V gene lookup returns CDR1 MNHEY and CDR2 SVGEGT. This CDR3 has 16 amino acids. With V trimmed by 6 bases and J by 2 bases, 9 bases remained unmatched. The CDR3 DNA reads as TGTGCCAGCAGCAGCCGGGACAGGTTCCGCAATCAGCCCCAGCATTTT. It is translated as CASSSRDRFRNQPQHF.

This clonotype was counted many times. V gene TRBV7-2 combines with J gene TRBJ2-1; TRBD2 matches 8 bases. In germline, CDR1 is SGHTA, CDR2 FQGNSA. Trimming removed 8 bases from V and 4 bases from J; junction bases left unmatched: 7. The CDR3 consists of 14 residues. The CDR3 sequence: CASAPSGSYNEQFF. CDR3 coding DNA: TGTGCCAGCGCCCCCAGCGGGAGTTACAATGAGCAGTTCTTC.

The table lists this clonotype with many counts. The chain combines TRBV3-1 with TRBJ1-3; TRBD1 matches at 9 bases. V gave up 4 bases and J gave up 0 bases; unmatched junction bases: 7. Germline loops: CDR1 LGHDT, CDR2 YNNKEL (reference sequence). The length of the CDR3 is 17 residues. The CDR3: CASSPQLTGGSGNTIYF. The CDR3 DNA reads TGTGCCAGCAGCCCCCAATTGACAGGGGGCTCTGGAAACACCATATATTTT.

This clonotype occurred many times. V is TRBV12-3 or TRBV12-4 and J is TRBJ2-7; D gene uncertain. The V and J ends lost 3 bases and 0 bases respectively, with 6 bases between them. The CDR3 covers 13 residues. For the CDR3, the DNA is TGTGCCAGCAGTTTTTCGGGCTCCTACGAGCAGTACTTC. Its protein product is CASSFSGSYEQYF.

This chain links TRBV20-1 with TRBJ1-6, with D perhaps TRBD1 (5 bases). Germline CDR1 reads DFQATT; CDR2 reads SNEGSKA (reference sequence). V lost 4 bases, J lost 7 bases, and 20 bases lay in between. This CDR3 is built from 16 residues. The CDR3 here is CSATHPEGRVNSPLHF. CDR3 sequence (DNA): TGCAGTGCTACCCACCCCGAGGGCAGGGTAAATTCACCCCTCCACTTT.

This clonotype has a count of ten or more. The chain recombines TRBV5-1 with TRBJ1-2; D is unresolved. V lost 0 bases and J lost 7, with 13 bases in between. This CDR3 has 14 amino acids. Looked up from germline, CDR1 is SGHRS and CDR2 is YFSETQ. The CDR3 DNA reads TGCGCCAGCAGCTTGGATCCGGGGTCTGGTGGCTACACCTTC. Protein: CASSLDPGSGGYTF.

This clonotype was counted many times. The chain carries TRBV11-1 and TRBJ2-5; TRBD2 is a possible D gene (5 bases). Trimming pared 6 bases from V and 5 bases from J, leaving 10 bases between. The CDR3 consists of 12 residues. Germline CDR1 SGHAT, CDR2 FQDESV (reference sequence). CDR3 DNA: TGTGCCAGCAGTCCACTAGGGGAGACCCAGTACTTC. This codes for CASSPLGETQYF.

This clonotype showed up many times. V and J are TRBV5-1 and TRBJ2-1; D uncertain. The CDR3 length is 16 residues. The germline CDR1 and CDR2 sequences are SGHRS and YFSETQ. The V end lost 0 bases, the J end lost 7 bases, and 17 bases lay between the germline ends. The CDR3 loop reads CASSLAVYQGSNEQFF. The CDR3 coding sequence is TGCGCCAGCAGCTTGGCCGTCTACCAAGGGTCTAATGAGCAGTTCTTC.

This clonotype was seen many times. The chain uses TRBV4-2 and TRBJ2-1, with unresolved D. Trimming removed 2 bases at V and 11 bases at J, with 16 bases between. The length of the CDR3 is 14 residues. Per the germline V gene, CDR1 is LGHNA and CDR2 is YNFKEQ. This CDR3 reads CASSQSADKGQQFF. CDR3 sequence (DNA): TGTGCCAGCAGCCAAAGCGCCGACAAGGGTCAGCAGTTCTTC.

Many counts were recorded for this clonotype. The chain uses TRBV7-6 and TRBJ2-7; 9 bases are shared with TRBD1. The germline V gene encodes CDR1 SGHVS and CDR2 FNYEAQ. The CDR3 length is 15 residues. Losses at the gene ends were 5 bases for V and 4 bases for J; bases not matched to a gene: 9. For the CDR3, the DNA is TGTGCCAGCAGCCAAGTCCCGGGACAGGGTTACGAGCAGTACTTC. It specifies CASSQVPGQGYEQYF.